Detailed here is one T cell receptor (beta chain). Its specificity is not known. This sample was taken from a study of OX40 agonist ivuxolimab in advanced cancers. Study-wide context: A mean age of about 56 years, range about 20 to 79, was recorded, and under 85% were male.

This table comes from immunoSEQ multiplex PCR, and its TCRdb copy is limited to in-frame clones, with some not included. The profile shows about 64,000 clones, roughly nine tenths of them singletons. Study findings and constraints: Among expanded peripheral T cells, antigen specificity went undetermined. More expanded clones were seen, on average, in CD8+ T cells than in CD4+. At doses 0.1 to 3.0 mg/kg, CD4+ and CD8+ clones expanded.

V lost 5 bases to trimming and J lost 2 bases, with 9 bases between them. CDR3 length equals 13 residues. In germline, CDR1 is WSHSY, CDR2 SAAADI. The chain recombines TRBV10-2 with TRBJ1-1; D unclear. The sequence was obtained from an adult with an advanced solid tumor such as melanoma, head and neck, liver or kidney cancer. The material sequenced was CD4+ or CD8+ T cells sorted from blood, taken in a trial of the OX40 agonist ivuxolimab. The DNA of the CDR3 is TGCGCCAGCAGTTTAGGGAGCAACACTGAAGCTTTCTTT. Its protein product is CASSLGSNTEAFF.